This is a list of T cell receptor beta chains from one sample in a study of technical replicates of blood from several donors. Here immunoSEQ multiplex PCR was the method, and the copy in TCRdb shows in-frame clones only, minus some. The sample contains just over 15,000 clones, approximately 88% of which appear only once. The sample taken for sequencing was PBMCs. Receptor source: a human donor in good health. Both conserved end residues are part of each CDR3. Fields, in order: V gene, D gene, CDR3 length, J gene, clone size, CDR3 DNA, CDR3 protein. The D gene is left open where the match is weak. Size is omitted from some rows. Given values are once, few, many or a class for expanded clones.

TRBV28	NA	12	TRBJ2-7	NA	TGTGCCAGCAGGGGGCTTGTTTACGAGCAGTACTTC	CASRGLVYEQYF
TRBV7-9	TRBD2	16	TRBJ2-7	NA	TGTGCCAGCAGCTTAGGTAGCGGGAGAAGGGCCTACGAGCAGTACTTC	CASSLGSGRRAYEQYF
TRBV9	TRBD2	18	TRBJ2-2	few	TGTGCCAGCAGCGACCGTTACGGACTAGCGGGACACACCGGGGAGCTGTTTTTT	CASSDRYGLAGHTGELFF
TRBV10-3	NA	13	TRBJ2-7	NA	TGTGCCATCAGTGACTCGGGGACCTACGAGCAGTACTTC	CAISDSGTYEQYF
TRBV5-1	NA	14	TRBJ2-1	NA	TGCGCCAGCAGCTTATACTATAACGACAATGAGCAGTTCTTC	CASSLYYNDNEQFF
TRBV7-9	TRBD1	15	TRBJ2-2	NA	TGTGCCAGCAGCTTGGGGCAGGGGGCTGTCGGGGAGCTGTTTTTT	CASSLGQGAVGELFF
TRBV25-1	TRBD1	14	TRBJ2-7	NA	TGTGCCAGCAGTGAATGGGACAGCTCCTACGAGCAGTACTTC	CASSEWDSSYEQYF
TRBV7-6	NA	15	TRBJ2-5	NA	TGTGCCAGCAGCTTAGTAGACCGGGACCAAGAGACCCAGTACTTC	CASSLVDRDQETQYF
TRBV19	NA	11	TRBJ2-1	NA	TGTGCCAGTAAAACTTACAATGAGCAGTTCTTC	CASKTYNEQFF
TRBV27	TRBD2	18	TRBJ2-6	NA	TGTGCCAGCAGTTTAAAAGCGGGAGACCTCTCTGGGGCCAACGTCCTGACTTTC	CASSLKAGDLSGANVLTF
TRBV2	NA	16	TRBJ2-5	NA	TGTGCCAGCACGCCGGAGAGGGCAAATCTCCAAGAGACCCAGTACTTC	CASTPERANLQETQYF
TRBV7-9	TRBD2	14	TRBJ2-4	NA	TGTGCCAGCAGCCTAGGGACTAGCGGGAACATTCAGTACTTC	CASSLGTSGNIQYF
TRBV10-3	NA	13	TRBJ2-1	NA	TGTGCCTTTGGAAGGGGTGCCTACAATGAGCAGTTCTTC	CAFGRGAYNEQFF
TRBV7-9	TRBD1	16	TRBJ1-1	NA	TGTGCCAGCAGCTTAGGAGGGGCAGGGGGAGGCACTGAAGCTTTCTTT	CASSLGGAGGGTEAFF
TRBV29-1	TRBD2	14	TRBJ2-1	NA	TGCAGCGCCCAAGCGGGAAGCTCCTACAATGAGCAGTTCTTC	CSAQAGSSYNEQFF
TRBV7-2	NA	15	TRBJ1-4	NA	TGTGCCAGCAGCTTCGGGGGGGCCGGGGGTGAAAAACTGTTTTTT	CASSFGGAGGEKLFF
TRBV28	NA	15	TRBJ2-6	NA	TGTGCCAGCAGGCCCAACAGCTCTGGGGCCAACGTCCTGACTTTC	CASRPNSSGANVLTF
TRBV14	NA	16	TRBJ2-4	NA	TGTGCCAGCAGTGAAACAGGGTTCGAACCCAAAAACATTCAGTACTTC	CASSETGFEPKNIQYF
TRBV7-6	TRBD1	16	TRBJ2-2	NA	TGTGCCAGCAGCTTTCCGGGACAGGGCAAGATCGGGGAGCTGTTTTTT	CASSFPGQGKIGELFF
TRBV18	TRBD1	15	TRBJ1-1	NA	TGTGCCAGCTCCCGTCCCTCCGGGACAGAGAGTGAAGCTTTCTTT	CASSRPSGTESEAFF
TRBV28	TRBD1	13	TRBJ1-2	NA	TGTGCCAGTACTACAGGGGGCTTTTATGGCTACACCTTC	CASTTGGFYGYTF
TRBV28	NA	14	TRBJ1-5	NA	TGTGCCAGCAGTAGAGACAGTGATCATTCTGCCCAGCATTTT	CASSRDSDHSAQHF
TRBV5-1	TRBD2	15	TRBJ2-7	NA	TGCGCCAGCAGCTATACTCCGGGACTAGCGGGAATGGAGTACTTC	CASSYTPGLAGMEYF
TRBV7-8	NA	16	TRBJ2-1	NA	TGTGCCAGCAGCTTATTCCGGGGACTGGTGTACAATGAGCAGTTCTTC	CASSLFRGLVYNEQFF
TRBV7-8	TRBD1	16	TRBJ1-2	NA	TGTGCCAGCAGCATTACCGGGACAGGAGCTAACTATGGCTACACCTTC	CASSITGTGANYGYTF
TRBV5-1	NA	16	TRBJ2-5	NA	TGCGCCAGCAGCTTGGCCATAAGGACTGGAGAAGAGACCCAGTACTTC	CASSLAIRTGEETQYF
TRBV18	TRBD2	15	TRBJ2-1	NA	TGTGCCAGCTTACCTAATAGCGGGGGCACAAATGAGCAGTTCTTC	CASLPNSGGTNEQFF
TRBV27	NA	15	TRBJ1-1	NA	TGTGCCAGCAGTTCATACGGGGGGAGGGGGACTGAAGCTTTCTTT	CASSSYGGRGTEAFF